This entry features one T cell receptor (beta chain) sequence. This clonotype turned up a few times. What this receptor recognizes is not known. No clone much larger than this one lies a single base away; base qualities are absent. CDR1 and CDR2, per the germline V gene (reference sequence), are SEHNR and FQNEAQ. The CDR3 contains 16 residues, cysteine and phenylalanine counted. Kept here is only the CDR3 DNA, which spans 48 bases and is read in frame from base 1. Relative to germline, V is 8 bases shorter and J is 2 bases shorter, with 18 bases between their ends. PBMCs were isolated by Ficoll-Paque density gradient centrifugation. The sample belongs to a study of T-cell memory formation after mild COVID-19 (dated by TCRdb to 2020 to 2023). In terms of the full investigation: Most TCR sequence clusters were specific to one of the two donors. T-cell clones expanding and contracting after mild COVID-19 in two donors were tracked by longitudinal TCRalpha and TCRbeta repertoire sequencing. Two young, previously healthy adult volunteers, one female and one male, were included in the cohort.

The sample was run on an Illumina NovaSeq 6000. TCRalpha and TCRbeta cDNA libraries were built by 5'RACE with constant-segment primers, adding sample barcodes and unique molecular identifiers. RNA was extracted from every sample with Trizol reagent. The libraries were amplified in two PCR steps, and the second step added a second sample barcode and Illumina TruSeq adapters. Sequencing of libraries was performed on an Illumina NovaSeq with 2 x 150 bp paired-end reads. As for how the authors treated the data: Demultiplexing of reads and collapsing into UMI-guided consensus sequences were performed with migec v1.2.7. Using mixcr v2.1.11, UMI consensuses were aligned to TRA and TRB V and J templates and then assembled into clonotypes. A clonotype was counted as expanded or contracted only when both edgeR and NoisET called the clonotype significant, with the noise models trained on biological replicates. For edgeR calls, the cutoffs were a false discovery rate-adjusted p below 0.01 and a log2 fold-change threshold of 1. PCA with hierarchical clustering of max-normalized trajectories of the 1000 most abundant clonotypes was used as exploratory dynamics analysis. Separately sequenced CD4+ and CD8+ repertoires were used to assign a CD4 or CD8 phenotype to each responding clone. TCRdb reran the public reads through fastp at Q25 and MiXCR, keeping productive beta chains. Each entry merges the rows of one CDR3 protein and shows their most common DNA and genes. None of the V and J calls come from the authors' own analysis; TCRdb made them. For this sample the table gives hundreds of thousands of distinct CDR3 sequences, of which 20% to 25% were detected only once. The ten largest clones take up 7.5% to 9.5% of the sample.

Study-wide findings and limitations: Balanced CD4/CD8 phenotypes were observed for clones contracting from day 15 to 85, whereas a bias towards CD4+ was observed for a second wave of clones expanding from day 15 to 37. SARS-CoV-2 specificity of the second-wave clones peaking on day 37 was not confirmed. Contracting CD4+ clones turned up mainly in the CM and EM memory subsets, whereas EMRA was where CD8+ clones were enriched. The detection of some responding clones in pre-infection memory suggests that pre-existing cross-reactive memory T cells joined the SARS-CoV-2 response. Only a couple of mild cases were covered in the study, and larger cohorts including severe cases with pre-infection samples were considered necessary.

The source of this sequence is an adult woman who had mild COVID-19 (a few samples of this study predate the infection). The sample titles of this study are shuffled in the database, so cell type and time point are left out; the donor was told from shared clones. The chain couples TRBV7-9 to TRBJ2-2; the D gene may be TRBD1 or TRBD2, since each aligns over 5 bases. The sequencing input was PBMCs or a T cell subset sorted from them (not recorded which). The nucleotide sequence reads TGTGCCAGCCCCCGGGACGGGACGGGCAACACCGGGGAGCTGTTTTTT. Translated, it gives CASPRDGTGNTGELFF.